This TCR beta chain emerged from a study of blood T cell repertoires in COVID-19. For the study at large: The samples span acute and convalescent COVID-19 from the United States, Italy and Spain.

The CDR3 spans 19 residues. Participant age was roughly 18 to 95 years, and participants resided in about 25 US areas. Two consecutive negative NP/OP PCR tests, clearance, or resolved symptoms defined Cohort 3 recovery. Using immunoSEQ multiplex PCR, the repertoire was profiled, and TCRdb retains in-frame clones only, with some absent. There are about 480,000 clones in the sample; more than 75% occur only once, and around 1.9% lies in the top ten. Sequenced input: PBMCs or T cells enriched from blood (not recorded which). This chain joins TRBV21-1 and TRBJ1-5. TRBV21-1 is noted as a pseudogene. This receptor was identified in a woman between 35 and 50 years old who had recovered from COVID-19. The CDR3, as DNA: TGTGCCAGCAGCAGAAGGGAGGAACGGCGGAACTATAGCAATCAGCCCCAGCATTTT. Amino acid sequence: CASSRREERRNYSNQPQHF.